This T cell receptor (beta chain) appears in the sequencing data of a study of T cells in Graves' hyperthyroidism and ophthalmopathy. Trimming cost V 5 bases and J 1 base; bases outside gene matches: 5. From germline, CDR1 is SGHNT and CDR2 YENEEA. CDR3 length: 15 residues. This clonotype was detected many times. TCR beta CDR3 region amplification was performed from RNA transcripts. The primer set for the first-round RT-PCR of the TCR CDR3 was HTBI. TCRdb independently ran MiXCR on the multiplex PCR reads; one entry per CDR3 protein. The sample carries roughly 250,000 distinct CDR3 sequences, 16% recorded once.

Sequencing used blood. This clonotype was sampled from a woman aged 18-30 years with Graves' ophthalmopathy. V gene TRBV11-3 combines with J gene TRBJ1-1; 9 bases map to TRBD1. The CDR3 region is CASSQGQGQNTEAFF. CDR3 in DNA: TGTGCCAGCAGCCAGGGACAGGGACAGAACACTGAAGCTTTCTTT.